This T cell receptor beta chain was found in a study of T cells in Graves' hyperthyroidism and ophthalmopathy. Findings of the study overall: Clonotypes that were expanded in thyroid above 0.001 mostly appeared in blood too.

TCR beta CDR3 regions were amplified from RNA. Initially, a first-round RT-PCR of the TCR CDR3 employed the HTBI primer set. Using its own MiXCR run on the multiplex PCR reads, TCRdb lists one record per CDR3 protein. The repertoire has a few hundred thousand distinct CDR3 sequences, around 45% of them found once; the top ten carry more than 7%. V was clipped by 5 bases and J by 4 bases, with 21 bases between them. The germline gives CDR1 SGHNT, CDR2 YENEEA. This CDR3 region has 16 residues. This clonotype was counted ten times or more. Its cognate antigen is unknown. The clonotype was recovered from a young woman with Graves' hyperthyroidism. Sequenced sample: peripheral blood or thyroid tissue (not recorded which). The chain recombines TRBV11-3 with TRBJ2-7; D is perhaps TRBD1 (6 bases). The CDR3 spells CASSPLVSGRGYEQYF. The CDR3 DNA reads TGTGCCAGCAGCCCCCTGGTAAGCGGAAGGGGGTACGAGCAGTACTTC.